This TCR beta chain originates from a study of preoperative IRX-2 immunotherapy in early breast cancer. Assay used: immunoSEQ multiplex PCR; TCRdb lists only in-frame clones, some missing. The sample shows roughly 42,000 clones, about 72% of them seen only once. Stated treatment: preoperative locoregional IRX-2 cytokine immunotherapy. Samples came from a phase Ib trial of preoperative locoregional IRX-2 cytokine immunotherapy. Germline assignment: CDR1 SGDLS and CDR2 YYNGEE. The CDR3 has 12 amino acids. Trimming took off 6 bases at V and 13 bases at J, with 19 bases between the two ends. This clone has more than one count but fewer than ten.

The sample was tumor tissue, taken after IRX-2 immunotherapy. The chain is built from TRBV9 and TRBJ1-2; TRBD1 is a possible D gene (5 bases). The origin of this receptor is a human donor with breast cancer. CDR3 DNA sequence: TGTGCCAGCACTCCTGGGGCTACTGTATCCACCTTC. This gives the protein CASTPGATVSTF.